The T cell receptor (beta chain) described here comes from a study of shared clonotypes between healthy human individuals. Study results and limitations: Genetic and exposure-history diversity was limited by the small donor number.

This clone was detected a few times. Its antigen is as yet unknown. Method: immunoSEQ multiplex PCR; TCRdb's copy keeps in-frame clones and lacks some. The profile shows about 2.1 million clones, about 92% of them singletons. Naivety among CD8 cells was defined by CD45RO negativity and positive CCR7 selection, thereby excluding terminally differentiated effector memory CD45RA+ cells. The CDR3 length is 17 residues. V lost 3 bases to trimming and J lost 3 bases; unmatched junction nucleotides: 7. Germline V gene data show CDR1 as LNHDA and CDR2 as SQIVND (reference sequence). Sequenced material: naive CD8+ T cells from PBMCs. The sequence was collected from a man between 18 and 35 years old in good health. Some clones in this sample may be carry-over from other donors' samples. The chain couples TRBV19 to TRBJ2-2; 10 bases align to TRBD2. DNA for the CDR3: TGTGCCAGTAGTATGGAGCTAGCGGGAGATTACACCGGGGAGCTGTTTTTT. This translates into CASSMELAGDYTGELFF.